The 25 T cell receptor beta chains below come from one sample, sequenced in a study of shared clonotypes between healthy human individuals. Clones were sequenced by immunoSEQ multiplex PCR, and TCRdb holds only the in-frame ones, with some missing. In the table there are 950,000 to 1,100,000 clones, 65% to 75% of which are singletons. The sequencing sample was made of memory CD4+ T cells sorted from blood. Subset of the sample: CD45RA-negative fraction. The receptors stem from a man in his late teens or twenties in good health.

This clone has a handful of counts. The chain joins TRBV19 to TRBJ2-7; 10 nucleotides align to TRBD1. The length of the CDR3 is 15 residues. The germline gives CDR1 LNHDA, CDR2 SQIVND (reference sequence). After removal of 6 bases from V and 3 bases from J, the junction contained 8 bases not matched to a gene. CDR3 sequence reads: CASSNLGQGSYEQYF. DNA for the CDR3: TGTGCCAGTAGCAATTTGGGACAGGGGAGCTACGAGCAGTACTTC.

The chain couples TRBV5-8 to TRBJ2-3; tentative D call: TRBD1 (6 bases). The CDR3 is 17 amino acids. V dropped 0 bases and J dropped 1 base, with 15 bases sitting between them. Germline CDR1 reads SGHTS; CDR2 reads YDEGEE. CDR3: CASSLAGTGRRTDTQYF. The CDR3 DNA follows: TGTGCCAGCAGCTTGGCAGGAACAGGGCGACGCACAGATACGCAGTATTTT.

The chain links TRBV11-3 to TRBJ2-7; D remains unclear. Germline V gene data show CDR1 as SGHNT and CDR2 as YENEEA. The CDR3 sequence is 14 residues long. V shed 5 bases and J shed 2 bases, with 13 bases lying between them. The CDR3 DNA reads TGTGCCAGCAGCCCTCCGGGTAGACCCTACGAGCAGTACTTC. Encoded protein: CASSPPGRPYEQYF.

V is TRBV30 and J is TRBJ2-7; perhaps D is TRBD1 or TRBD2 (5 bases each). Trimming stripped 3 bases from V and 6 bases from J, with 18 bases between. The CDR3 contains 14 residues. CDR1 and CDR2 from the germline V gene are GTSNPN and SVGIG (reference sequence). In DNA, the CDR3 is TGTGCCTGGAGAAGTCGGGTCTGGGGGAGCGAGCAGTACTTC. Its translation: CAWRSRVWGSEQYF.

This sequence joins TRBV10-3 and TRBJ2-3, with no clear D. Germline assignment: CDR1 ENHRY and CDR2 SYGVKD. The V and J ends lost 5 bases and 0 bases respectively, with 18 bases between them. The CDR3 length is 17 residues. The CDR3 DNA is TGTGCCATCAGTCTTTATGGACGGACCTCTAGCACAGATACGCAGTATTTT. It translates to CAISLYGRTSSTDTQYF.

The chain combines TRBV5-8 with TRBJ1-6, with 7 bases fitting TRBD1. Germline CDR1 reads SGHTS; CDR2 reads YDEGEE. J lost 4 bases, V lost 1 base, and 5 bases had no gene match. The CDR3 length is 16 residues. As DNA, the CDR3 is TGTGCCAGCAGCTTGTTCACAGGGGTGTATAATTCACCCCTCCACTTT. Translated, it gives CASSLFTGVYNSPLHF.

This clone was observed a few times. The CDR3 protein is CASSSSSGGLSGTQYF. The CDR3 coding sequence is TGTGCCAGCAGCTCTTCTAGCGGGGGGCTGAGCGGGACCCAGTACTTC. The genes are TRBV7-2 and TRBJ2-5; the match to TRBD2 covers 11 bases. In germline, CDR1 is SGHTA, CDR2 FQGNSA. J was trimmed by 7 bases and V by 4 bases; bases with no gene match: 11. This CDR3 region has 16 residues.

This clone showed up just once. The chain recombines TRBV6-5 with TRBJ2-3, with 12 bases identical to TRBD2. This CDR3 has 16 amino acids. The germline gives CDR1 MNHEY, CDR2 SVGAGI. V gave up 3 bases and J gave up 4 bases; unmatched junction bases: 5. The CDR3 loop is CASSYLAGGPADTQYF. In nucleotides, the CDR3 is TGTGCCAGCAGTTATCTAGCGGGAGGGCCAGCAGATACGCAGTATTTT.

This clone was seen only once. This specimen includes other DNA sequences encoding the same CDR3. This chain connects TRBV5-1 to TRBJ2-5; 9 bases match TRBD1. CDR3 length: 14 residues. CDR1 is SGHRS and CDR2 is YFSETQ in the germline V gene. V was clipped by 4 bases and J by 5 bases; unmatched bases: 6. CDR3 in DNA: TGCGCCAGCAGCCAGACAGGGGGTCGGGAGACCCAGTACTTC. Protein: CASSQTGGRETQYF.

This clone was detected a few times. The rearrangement joins TRBV6-1 to TRBJ1-1; D gene ambiguous. CDR3 length equals 13 residues. The germline V and J ends were trimmed by 4 bases and 6 bases, with 12 bases remaining between them. Per germline, CDR1 MNHNS and CDR2 SASEGT. The CDR3 DNA reads as TGTGCCAGCAGTGTAACCACGACTGCTGAAGCTTTCTTT. Protein product: CASSVTTTAEAFF.

This chain uses TRBV29-1 with TRBJ2-7; TRBD2 aligns across 9 bases. The CDR3 totals 15 residues. Germline V CDR1 and CDR2: SQVTM, ANQGSEA. The ends lost 5 bases at V and 0 bases at J; junction bases unmatched: 8. The CDR3 reads CSVCRAGGSSYEQYF. The CDR3 DNA follows: TGCAGCGTTTGTAGAGCGGGAGGAAGCTCCTACGAGCAGTACTTC.

The V and J genes are TRBV7-9 and TRBJ2-2; 9 positions agree with TRBD1. Trimming took 5 bases from V and 6 from J; bases not matched to a gene: 10. The CDR3 runs 16 residues. Germline V gene lookup returns CDR1 SEHNR and CDR2 FQNEAQ (reference sequence). CDR3 sequence: CASSPLDRGGSGELFF. The CDR3 region has the DNA TGTGCCAGCAGCCCATTGGACAGGGGAGGATCCGGGGAGCTGTTTTTT.

V and J are TRBV30 and TRBJ2-7; D remains ambiguous. Looked up from germline, CDR1 is GTSNPN and CDR2 is SVGIG (reference sequence). There are 12 residues in the CDR3. V was cut by 1 base and J by 1 base, with 5 bases left in between. The CDR3, as DNA: TGTGCCTGGAGTGCGGCTTCCTACGAGCAGTACTTC. Its protein product is CAWSAASYEQYF.

A remark on this clone: This CDR3 is also generated by other DNA sequences in the sample. V gene TRBV7-2 combines with J gene TRBJ1-4, with D hard to call. Germline V gene data show CDR1 as SGHTA and CDR2 as FQGNSA. Trimming pared 1 base from V and 3 bases from J, leaving 6 bases between. The CDR3 is 14 amino acids. The CDR3 region is CASSLGGSNEKLFF. CDR3 DNA sequence: TGTGCCAGCAGCTTAGGGGGTTCTAATGAAAAACTGTTTTTT. The full variable domain, in which reference TRBV7-2 and TRBJ1-4 provide the parts outside the CDR3, is GAGVSQSPSNKVTEKGKDVELRCDPISGHTALYWYRQSLGQGLEFLIYFQGNSAPDKSGLPSDRFSAERTGGSVSTLTIQRTQQEDSAVYLCASSLGGSNEKLFFGSGTQLSVL.

This chain connects TRBV7-2 to TRBJ2-5; TRBD2 matches at 8 bases. Germline CDR1 and CDR2: SGHTA and FQGNSA. The CDR3 is 16 residues long. V shed 2 bases, J shed 3 bases, and the junction held 8 bases outside the gene matches. The DNA for the CDR3 is TGTGCCAGCAGCTTAAATAGCGGGATCGGAGAAGAGACCCAGTACTTC. Its protein product is CASSLNSGIGEETQYF.

The chain carries TRBV29-1 and TRBJ2-2; D uncertain. Per germline, CDR1 SQVTM and CDR2 ANQGSEA. The CDR3 is 12 residues long. Trimming took 4 bases from V and 1 from J, leaving 4 bases between them. For the CDR3, the DNA is TGCAGCGTTGCACGGAACACCGGGGAGCTGTTTTTT. Protein sequence: CSVARNTGELFF.

In this sample, this clone turned up once. The CDR3 loop is CASSVGAMNTEAFF. The CDR3 nucleotides read TGTGCCAGCTCCGTGGGAGCCATGAACACTGAAGCTTTCTTT. V gene TRBV18 combines with J gene TRBJ1-1, with unresolved D. V gave up 6 bases and J gave up 0 bases, with 11 bases separating them. CDR1 is KGHSH, CDR2 LQKENI, per germline. The length of the CDR3 is 14 residues.

This clone showed up just a few times. This chain uses TRBV29-1 with TRBJ1-1; 7 bases map to TRBD1. V lost 4 bases to trimming and J lost 4 bases; unmatched junction nucleotides: 15. Germline-derived CDR1 and CDR2 are SQVTM and ANQGSEA. The CDR3 length is 16 residues. CDR3 DNA sequence: TGCAGCGTTGTTCGGGACAGTTACAAAGGAACCACTGAAGCTTTCTTT. Translated: CSVVRDSYKGTTEAFF.

There are a few counts of this clone. The chain employs TRBV5-1 and TRBJ2-3; D not resolved. The CDR3 length is 13 residues. V was shortened by 1 base and J by 2 bases, with 5 bases between the two germline ends. Germline lookup yields CDR1 SGHRS and CDR2 YFSETQ. The CDR3: CASSLSNTDTQYF. CDR3 bases: TGCGCCAGCAGCTTGAGTAACACAGATACGCAGTATTTT.

The chain combines TRBV28 with TRBJ1-2, with D tentatively TRBD1 (5 bases). Looked up from germline, CDR1 is MDHEN and CDR2 is SYDVKM. With 4 bases removed from V and 3 bases from J, the gap between germline ends came to 6 bases. CDR3 length: 12 residues. The CDR3, as DNA: TGTGCCAGCAGTTCCAGGGACTATGGCTACACCTTC. Its protein is CASSSRDYGYTF.

This clone was observed many times. In DNA form, the CDR3 reads TGTGCCAGCCGCCGTCTAACCACCGGGGAGCTGTTTTTT. Translating it yields CASRRLTTGELFF. The chain uses TRBV27 and TRBJ2-2, with unresolved D. The CDR3 spans 13 residues. Germline V gives CDR1 MNHEY, CDR2 SMNVEV (reference sequence). V shed 8 bases and J shed 4 bases, with 11 bases lying between them.

This clone was observed once. The rearrangement uses TRBV6-1 and TRBJ2-5; D assignment may be TRBD1 or TRBD2 (5 bases each). From germline, CDR1 is MNHNS and CDR2 SASEGT. This CDR3 contains 16 residues. V was trimmed by 4 bases and J by 3 bases, leaving 18 bases between them. CDR3 loop: CASSGPPGGREETQYF. In DNA, the CDR3 is TGTGCCAGCAGTGGCCCCCCAGGAGGCAGGGAAGAGACCCAGTACTTC.

This clone was seen once. This rearrangement joins TRBV10-3 to TRBJ2-2; D possibly corresponds to TRBD2 (6 bases). The germline V gene encodes CDR1 ENHRY and CDR2 SYGVKD. This CDR3 region has 15 residues. V was shortened by 7 bases and J by 2 bases, with 14 bases between the two germline ends. In nucleotides, the CDR3 is TGTGCCATCAAGCAGGAGGGCACTAACACCGGGGAGCTGTTTTTT. It codes for CAIKQEGTNTGELFF.

The chain links TRBV2 to TRBJ2-2, with TRBD1 as a possible D gene (5 bases). The length of the CDR3 is 14 residues. V was trimmed by 3 bases and J by 5 bases, leaving 10 bases between them. Germline CDR1 SNHLY, CDR2 FYNNEI. As DNA, the CDR3 is TGTGCCAGCAGTGATCCAGGGTGGACCGGGGAGCTGTTTTTT. It specifies CASSDPGWTGELFF.

V gene TRBV5-1 combines with J gene TRBJ2-1; 8 nucleotides align to TRBD1. Germline CDR1 and CDR2: SGHRS and YFSETQ. The CDR3 runs to 15 residues. Trimming took 4 bases from V and 6 from J; bases not matched to a gene: 9. The CDR3 region is CASSIRTGLGNEQFF. CDR3 DNA sequence: TGCGCCAGCAGCATTCGGACAGGGCTAGGCAATGAGCAGTTCTTC.